This entry is about one T cell receptor beta chain. In this sample, this clone turned up once. Its antigen remains undetermined. No much larger clone exists at a distance of one base, and base qualities are not known. The CDR3 starts with the cysteine, ends with the phenylalanine, and has 14 residues. Only the CDR3 DNA stays, 42 bases, in frame from base 1. The germline V gene gives CDR1 as MDHEN and CDR2 as SYDVKM. V has 6 bases trimmed and J has 1 base trimmed; junction bases matching no gene number 5. The cohort consisted of 666 healthy bone marrow donors. Cohort members were all nominally healthy when sampled, although unrecorded immune exposures were likely present. The donor tested CMV seropositive and was one of the 289 seropositive cohort members. Every donor gave a peripheral blood sample, and the peripheral blood mononuclear cells from that sample were used for TCR beta sequencing. Genomic DNA extraction from the blood cell samples was performed with the Qiagen DNeasy Blood Extraction Kit.

To prepare the library, the immunoSEQ multiplex PCR assay was applied. For the multiplex PCR, a mixture combining 60 forward primers for TCR Vbeta segments and 13 reverse primers for TCR Jbeta segments was used. A multiplex PCR assay on genomic DNA amplified the CDR3 region of rearranged TCR beta genes. The amplified TCR beta libraries were sequenced on the Illumina HiSeq System as 87-base-pair reads. In the paper's pipeline: Across the 500 to 850 repertoires, a later analysis counted tens of millions of unique TCR beta chains, 9 million to 14 million of which were shared by at least two donors. To remove PCR and sequencing errors, raw reads were error-corrected and collapsed into unique sequences using a nearest-neighbor algorithm that merged closely related sequences. Alignment of CDR3 sequences to IMGT reference sequences was used to assign V, D and J gene segments. For a sequence to be retained, a match of at least six nucleotides to both a V gene segment and a J gene segment was required. Rearrangements were called productive when the CDR3 lacked stop codons and stayed in frame with V and J; all others were non-productive. Following IMGT convention, CDR3 was defined as the stretch from the second conserved V-encoded cysteine to the conserved J-encoded phenylalanine. In an earlier analysis of some 550 of the donors, sequences lacking an unambiguous match to a single V gene segment were excluded. An earlier analysis of several hundred of the donors called V segments functional above 56.7% productive rearrangements and segregating when the between-donor standard deviation exceeded 5%. A statistical classification framework was built to diagnose cytomegalovirus status from the catalog of TCR beta chain sequences. In a later analysis, TCR nucleotide sequences were compared against IMGT/GENE-DB human TR gene sequences so that V and J genes could be assigned. The TCRdist pipeline was used in a later analysis to assign CDR3 sequences and most-parsimonious VDJ recombination scenarios. In a later analysis, each TCR beta chain was defined by its CDR3 amino acid sequence together with its V-gene family, and reads without a unique V-gene family were excluded. A later analysis removed 600 or so highly shared, low-generation-probability nucleotide sequences to deal with suspected cross-contamination and a sequencing artifact. In a later analysis, a clonal expansion index for each public chain was calculated from normalized within-repertoire ranks of inferred template counts. Generation probabilities in a later analysis came from a VDJ recombination model fitted to out-of-frame rearrangements, and those results were checked against IGoR. A later analysis scored TCR-TCR, TCR-HLA and TCR-CMV co-occurrence with hypergeometric tests, applying a repertoire-size bias correction to TCR pairs. A later analysis estimated false discovery rates by permuting HLA or CMV assignments 20 times. A later analysis grouped co-occurring TCRs with DBSCAN, adding TCRdist sequence similarity when clustering within HLA-allele-positive subsets. Repertoires with fewer than 30,000 or more than 120,000 public chains, plus five repertoires with anomalous nucleotide sharing, were excluded from co-occurrence clustering. In its TCRdb copy, this immuneACCESS table keeps in-frame sequences only and misses some clones. Where compared with another copy, unresolved V genes explain less than half of these, and the others have no known cause. D and trimming come from the DNA, and the V and J calls and clone size come from that table. This sample comprises 75,000 to 90,000 clones, over 65% of them detected only once. The ten most abundant clones make up about 20% of the sample.

This sample is drawn from a study of cytomegalovirus exposure and HLA in healthy donors (dated by TCRdb to the late 2010s). With regard to the full study: According to an earlier analysis of 587 of the donors, 150 million to 200 million T cells yielded 100 million or so unique TCR beta sequences and 250 to 350 Gb of sequence data. Roughly 300 gigabases of sequencing data and 80 million or so unique TCR sequences were included in an early release covering around 650 HLA-typed donors. Among the roughly 390 genotyped donors, 75% to 90% belonged to the genetic ancestry cluster associated with self-reported Caucasian donors. The aim of the study was to test whether cataloging public T cell receptors could identify signatures of past pathogen exposure. The study used immunosequencing to profile the T cell repertoires of more than 650 subjects and linked those repertoires to cytomegalovirus serostatus. A separate validation cohort of more than 100 different subjects was used in addition to the 666-subject first cohort. To predict cytomegalovirus infection status, the study combined high-throughput TCR immunosequencing, statistical association of individual TCRs with disease status, and machine learning. A later analysis re-analyzed previously published TCR beta repertoires from several hundred donors and added high-resolution HLA genotyping to study TCR occurrence patterns. The later analysis used no new phenotypic data to find candidate immune exposures, relying instead on TCR beta sequences and their occurrence across donors. An earlier analysis of around 580 of the donors used high-throughput TCR beta sequencing to judge whether each TCR beta V gene segment behaved as functional or pseudogenic. Donor age, sex, ethnicity and CMV serostatus were compiled alongside the repertoire data. In a later genetic analysis, genome-wide SNP genotypes for about 65% of the roughly 670 donors were used, and that subset was treated as a discovery cohort. All discovery cohort repertoires had been generated on a single sequencing platform. HLA typing included class I and class II loci at four-digit resolution. The number of donors typed differed by locus, with about 629-630 for A, B, C, DRB1 and DQB1, about 500 for DQA1, approximately 570 for DPA1, and roughly 450 for DPB1. Because of strong linkage in the cohort, five DR-DQ haplotypes were treated as single units for association and clustering. Across about 380 genotyped donors of the cohort, an average of about 200,000 unique TCR beta nucleotide sequences per donor were sequenced, and around 20% of those sequences were non-productive. Paper-wide results and their limitations: The authors suggested that the approach could potentially be extended to other disease states and immunological phenotypes. Correlated functional status among segregating V segments might be attributable to linkage disequilibrium, but an unknown experimental factor could not be ruled out. Because HLA typing was missing for some donors at each locus, association tests included only the typed subset. A later genetic analysis associated a missense DCLRE1C variant with V-gene and J-gene trimming of TCR beta chains, and an independent cohort replicated the association. A later analysis found that most CMV-associated TCR beta chains appeared HLA-restricted, with HLA associations seemingly driven largely by CMV exposure. In a later analysis, HLA-associated TCR beta chains showed more clonal expansion and lower generation probabilities than non-associated chains that were equally common. The presence/absence analyses assumed that sequencing depth was roughly uniform across donors, and that assumption may not be true. The only immune exposure information available for the cohort was CMV serostatus. Some IMGT-functional V segments, including TRBV6-2 and TRBV6-3, could not be told apart with the 87-base-pair reads, so those segments were excluded. While some public TCRs were present in many individuals, most TCR sequences turned up only very rarely across donors. A further reported finding was that TCR beta sequences accurately predicted the HLA-A and HLA-B alleles for most subjects in the first cohort. Broadly in line with IMGT annotations, most TCR beta V segments showed up in productive rearrangements about 87% or about 30% of the time in an earlier analysis of several hundred of the donors. Cytomegalovirus status was reported to be diagnosed by the classifier with high specificity and sensitivity in both the original and validation cohorts. According to a later analysis, TCR association rates differed among HLA loci, with DRB1 alleles showing the most associated TCRs and HLA-C alleles showing the fewest. According to a later analysis, parvovirus B19, influenza, CMV and Epstein-Barr virus appeared linked to several top co-occurrence clusters. A group of highly shared sequence variants was considered likely to be a technical artifact of the sequencing pipeline. This cohort had only TCR beta chains sequenced, and the lack of alpha or paired-chain data limited which features could be detected. In the study, approximately 160 TCR beta chains were listed as associated with cytomegalovirus. Fewer than 20 rarely observed V segments, including chromosome 9 orphons, were excluded from the earlier analysis of just under 600 of the donors because counts were too low. A later genetic analysis reported fewer N-insertions in productive TCRs among donors in an Asian-associated ancestry cluster than the roughly 720-donor mean. At a false discovery rate of 0.05, a later analysis linked 16,951 TCR beta sequences to specific HLA alleles. In vitro tests confirmed that a few of the cytomegalovirus-associated TCR beta chains recognize cytomegalovirus antigens. When HLA alleles, especially DR and DQ, strongly co-occurred, attributing TCR associations to individual alleles was difficult.

Sequenced: PBMCs. This sequence uses TRBV28 and TRBJ1-1; 7 central bases correspond to TRBD1. The origin of this receptor is a man aged 25-40 years in good health and CMV-seropositive. In nucleotides, the sequence is TGTGCCAGCAGGCTCGGGACAGCGAACACTGAAGCTTTCTTT. Its protein is CASRLGTANTEAFF.